The clone carrying this T cell receptor beta chain was recorded many times. The antigen remains undetermined. This record comes from a study of T cells in Graves' hyperthyroidism and ophthalmopathy. Study-wide findings and caveats: For ophthalmopathy, model prediction preceded onset by a median approximately 6 months. Stable hyperthyroidism was told apart from ophthalmopathy by a model built on 13 V-J features.

Amplification of TCR beta CDR3 regions used RNA as the template. The HTBI set primed first-round TCR CDR3 RT-PCR. TCRdb recomputed calls from the multiplex PCR reads with MiXCR, one row per CDR3 protein. The sample consists of 500,000 to 650,000 distinct CDR3 sequences, roughly 17% of them appearing once. Sample: blood. The TCR comes from a woman between 18 and 30 years old with Graves' ophthalmopathy.

CDR3 loop: CASSTGDSPLHF. The CDR3 DNA sequence: TGTGCCAGCAGCACAGGGGACTCACCCCTCCACTTT. The J gene is TRBJ1-6, the V gene TRBV6-1; TRBD1 matches at 7 bases. The J segment lost 10 bases and the V segment lost 6 bases, leaving 3 bases of the junction unmatched. The CDR3 length is 12 residues. CDR1 is MNHNS and CDR2 is SASEGT in the germline V gene.